The 10 T cell receptor beta chains below come from one sample, sequenced in a study of T cell changes during pregnancy in multiple sclerosis. The method was immunoSEQ multiplex PCR; TCRdb's version includes in-frame clones alone and lacks a portion of them. The sample holds 48,000 or so clones, approximately 92% seen once. The source material was CD4+ T cells from peripheral blood mononuclear cells, sampled in the second trimester of pregnancy. Receptor source: a female donor in good health, enrolled as a control in a pregnancy study.

The chain couples TRBV28 to TRBJ2-7, with 7 bases that match TRBD1. The CDR3 spans 13 residues. J lost 11 bases, V lost 4 bases, and 11 bases had no gene match. Germline assignment: CDR1 MDHEN and CDR2 SYDVKM. In DNA form, the CDR3 reads TGTGCCAGCAGTTCCCCGACAGGGTCTTATGAGTACTTC. It encodes CASSSPTGSYEYF.

The CDR3, as DNA: TGTGCCAGCAGCGATGGGGGGGGATATGGCTACACCTTC. It codes for CASSDGGGYGYTF. The chain is built from TRBV9 and TRBJ1-2; D may be TRBD1 (5 bases). The CDR3 covers 13 residues. Germline assignment: CDR1 SGDLS and CDR2 YYNGEE. V was clipped by 3 bases and J by 5 bases, with 11 bases between them.

In its sample, this clone was seen once. The rearrangement uses TRBV19 and TRBJ2-3; 15 bases are a match to TRBD2. The germline CDR1 and CDR2 sequences are LNHDA and SQIVND (reference sequence). With V trimmed by 5 bases and J by 5 bases, 8 bases remained unmatched. The CDR3 sequence is 17 residues long. The CDR3 DNA sequence: TGTGCCAGTAGTCCTGGACTAGCGGGAGGGCCAGGAGATACGCAGTATTTT. Protein product: CASSPGLAGGPGDTQYF.

The V and J genes are TRBV18 and TRBJ2-1; 9 bases align to TRBD2. CDR1 and CDR2 (germline): KGHSH, LQKENI. The V gene end was trimmed by 2 bases and the J gene end by 12 bases; junction bases not matched to a gene: 5. The CDR3 has 13 amino acids. In DNA form, the CDR3 reads TGTGCCAGCTCACCAGGGAAAGCGGGAGGGCAGTTCTTC. As protein: CASSPGKAGGQFF.

The J gene is TRBJ1-6, the V gene TRBV19; no reliable D call. Trimming left V 6 bases short and J 7 bases short, with 13 bases between. Germline V gene lookup returns CDR1 LNHDA and CDR2 SQIVND (reference sequence). This CDR3 is built from 14 residues. CDR3 protein: CASRAGEMNSPLHF. The DNA for the CDR3 is TGTGCCAGTAGAGCCGGGGAGATGAATTCACCCCTCCACTTT.

V and J are TRBV6-1 and TRBJ2-7; TRBD2 aligns across 7 bases. The germline V gene encodes CDR1 MNHNS and CDR2 SASEGT. CDR3 length: 14 residues. The junction had 14 bases not matched to a gene; V was cut back by 9 bases and J by 6 bases. CDR3 coding DNA: TGTGCCAGTAGCCTATGGGAGGGAGGAGGCGAGCAGTACTTC. Translating gives CASSLWEGGGEQYF.

V gene TRBV6-5 combines with J gene TRBJ1-1, with 7 positions matching TRBD1. V lost 2 bases and J lost 0; bases outside the gene matches: 3. The germline V gene has CDR1 MNHEY and CDR2 SVGAGI. The CDR3 has 15 residues. This CDR3 is CASSYPQGVNTEAFF. The CDR3 nucleotides read TGTGCCAGCAGTTACCCCCAGGGGGTGAACACTGAAGCTTTCTTT.

The V call is TRBV11-3, the J call TRBJ2-2; maybe TRBD1 (5 bases). Germline V gene data show CDR1 as SGHNT and CDR2 as YENEEA. Trimming cost V 5 bases and J 2 bases, with 12 bases left between them. This CDR3 region has 15 residues. The CDR3 protein is CASSPGHSNTGELFF. The CDR3 DNA is TGTGCCAGCAGCCCCGGACACTCTAACACCGGGGAGCTGTTTTTT.

The CDR3 DNA sequence: TGTGCCAGCAGTTTATCTATTGCAGATACGCAGTATTTT. Translation: CASSLSIADTQYF. J is TRBJ2-3 and V is TRBV28; D ambiguous. The germline V and J ends were trimmed by 1 base and 4 bases, with 6 bases remaining between them. CDR3 length equals 13 residues. The germline CDR1 and CDR2 sequences are MDHEN and SYDVKM.

V is TRBV4-3 and J is TRBJ2-5, with D perhaps TRBD1 (5 bases). Deletions cut 5 bases from V and 1 base from J, with 5 bases between. From germline, CDR1 is LGHNA and CDR2 YSLEER. The CDR3 spans 12 residues. CDR3 sequence: CASSDSQETQYF. The CDR3 DNA reads TGCGCCAGCAGCGACAGCCAAGAGACCCAGTACTTC.